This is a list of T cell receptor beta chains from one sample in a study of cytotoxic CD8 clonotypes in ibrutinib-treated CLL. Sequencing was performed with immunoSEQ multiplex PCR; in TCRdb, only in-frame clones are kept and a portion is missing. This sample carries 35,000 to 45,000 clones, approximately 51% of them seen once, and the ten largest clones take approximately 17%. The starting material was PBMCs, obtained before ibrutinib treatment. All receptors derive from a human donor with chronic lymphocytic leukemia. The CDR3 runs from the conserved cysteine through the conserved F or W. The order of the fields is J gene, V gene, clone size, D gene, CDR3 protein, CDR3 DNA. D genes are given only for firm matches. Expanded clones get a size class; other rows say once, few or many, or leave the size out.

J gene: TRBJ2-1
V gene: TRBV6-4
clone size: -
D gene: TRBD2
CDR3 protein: CASSVGTSGGGNEQFF
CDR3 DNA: TGTGCCAGCAGTGTAGGGACTAGCGGGGGGGGGAATGAGCAGTTCTTC

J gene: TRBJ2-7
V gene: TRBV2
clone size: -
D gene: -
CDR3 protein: CASLRGMPYEQYF
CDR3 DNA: TGTGCCAGCTTAAGGGGGATGCCTTACGAGCAGTACTTC

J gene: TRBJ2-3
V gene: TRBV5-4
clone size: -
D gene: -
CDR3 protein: CASSAGFVRTDTQYF
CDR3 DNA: TGTGCCAGCAGCGCAGGGTTTGTAAGGACAGATACGCAGTATTTT

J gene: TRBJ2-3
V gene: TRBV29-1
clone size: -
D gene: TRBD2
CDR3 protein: CSVRLWTSGGTDTQYF
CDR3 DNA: TGCAGCGTGAGACTATGGACTAGCGGGGGCACAGATACGCAGTATTTT

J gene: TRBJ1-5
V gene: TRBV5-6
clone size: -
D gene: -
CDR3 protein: CASGEGQPQHF
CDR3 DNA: TGTGCCAGCGGCGAGGGTCAGCCCCAGCATTTT

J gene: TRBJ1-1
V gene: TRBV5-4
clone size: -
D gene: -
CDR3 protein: CASSLGQRDMNTEAFF
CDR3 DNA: TGTGCCAGCAGCTTGGGACAGAGAGACATGAACACTGAAGCTTTCTTT

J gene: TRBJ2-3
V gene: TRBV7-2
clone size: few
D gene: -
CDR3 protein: CASSLVGDGTDTQYF
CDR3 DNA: TGTGCCAGCAGCTTAGTCGGGGACGGCACAGATACGCAGTATTTT

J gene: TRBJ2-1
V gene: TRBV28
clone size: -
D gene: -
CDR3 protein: CASSLAGESYNEQFF
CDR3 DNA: TGTGCCAGCAGTTTAGCAGGGGAATCCTACAATGAGCAGTTCTTC

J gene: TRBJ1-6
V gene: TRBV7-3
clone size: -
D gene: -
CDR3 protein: CASSLDSYNSPLHF
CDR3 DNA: TGTGCCAGCAGCCTGGACTCCTATAATTCACCCCTCCACTTT

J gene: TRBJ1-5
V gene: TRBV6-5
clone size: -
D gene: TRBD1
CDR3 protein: CASRRTGNNQPQHF
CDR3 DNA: TGTGCCAGCAGAAGGACAGGGAACAATCAGCCCCAGCATTTT

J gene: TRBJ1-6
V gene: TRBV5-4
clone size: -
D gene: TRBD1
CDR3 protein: CASSLDLDRASGSPLHF
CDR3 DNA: TGTGCCAGCAGCTTGGATCTCGACAGGGCTTCTGGTTCACCCCTCCACTTT

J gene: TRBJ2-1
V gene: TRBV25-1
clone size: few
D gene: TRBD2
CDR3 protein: CASSETGGPYNEQFF
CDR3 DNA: TGTGCCAGCAGTGAAACGGGGGGGCCCTACAATGAGCAGTTCTTC

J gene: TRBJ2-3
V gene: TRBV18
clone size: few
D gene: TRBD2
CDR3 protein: CASSPRLAGATDTQYF
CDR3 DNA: TGTGCCAGCTCACCCCGACTAGCGGGGGCCACAGATACGCAGTATTTT

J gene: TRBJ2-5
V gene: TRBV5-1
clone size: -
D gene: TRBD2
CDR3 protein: CASSLTLAVQETQYF
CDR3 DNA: TGCGCCAGCAGCTTAACGCTAGCGGTACAAGAGACCCAGTACTTC

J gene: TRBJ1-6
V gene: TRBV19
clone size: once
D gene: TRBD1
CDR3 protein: CASSTQGAPNSPLHF
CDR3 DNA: TGTGCCAGTAGTACACAGGGGGCGCCTAATTCACCCCTCCACTTT